This T cell receptor (beta chain) was found in a study of tumor and adjacent non-tumor tissue in lung cancer. Study in general: Stage I to III disease affected over nine men and 5 women aged about 31 to 76. Overall study findings and caveats: Significantly higher TCR diversity was found in tumor than normal lung. Normal lung showed higher cumulative top 100 clone frequency than tumor. Shorter survival was associated with higher TCR diversity in tumors.

Three rounds of nested PCR, following a modified ARM-PCR protocol, produced the TCRbeta library. Each CDR3 protein is one row after TCRdb ran MiXCR on the multiplex PCR reads. The table includes 85,000 or so distinct CDR3 sequences, more than 75% detected once. RNA was extracted from bulk tissue without any cell sorting. Distant lung tissue was collected more than 3 cm away from the tumor edge. This clonotype was found once. Its antigen is not known. The CDR3 totals 14 residues. The ends were cut back, 8 bases at V and 9 bases at J, with 19 bases in the middle. CDR1 is ENHRY, CDR2 SYGVKD, per germline. The chain is built from TRBV10-3 and TRBJ2-2, with a possible D match to TRBD1 (5 bases). The sequencing sample was made of distant non-tumor lung tissue. The receptor comes from a woman aged 45-65 years with non-small cell lung cancer. Written as DNA, the CDR3 is TGTGCCATCGACGGGTGTCAGGGCGACCGGGAGCTGTTTTTT. This codes for CAIDGCQGDRELFF.